This T cell receptor beta chain was documented in a study of vaccination effects on CD4 cells after COVID-19. Study in general: It was two doses of either the BNT162b2 or mRNA-1273 vaccine that participants received.

Details on this clone: Its target is not known.

The assay was immunoSEQ multiplex PCR, and TCRdb's table has in-frame clones only and misses some. The data contain tens of thousands of clones, approximately 80% of them seen just once; the ten biggest clones take up 19%. The germline CDR1 and CDR2 sequences are GTSNPN and SVGIG (reference sequence). The CDR3 runs 13 residues. Trimming removed 2 bases at V and 7 bases at J, with 14 bases between. Study-wide findings and caveats: Marked clonal contraction was seen in infection- and vaccine-induced clones late after vaccination.

ViraFEST used viral peptide pools to expand antigen-specific CD4+ T cells before sequencing. Following culture for about 11 days, CD4+ T cells were isolated. The individual was infected with SARS-CoV-2 between March and December 2020, as confirmed by PCR. PBMC cultures contained 2 million or so cells per well, approximately 9.2 IU/ml IL-2 and about 9.7 ug/ml peptides. The TCR originated in a human donor who had a prior SARS-CoV-2 infection. The V call is TRBV30, the J call TRBJ1-1; D is possibly TRBD1 (5 bases). The starting material was CD4+ T cells from PBMCs cultured with HCoV-NL63 spike peptides, obtained before COVID-19 vaccination. The CDR3 nucleotides are TGTGCCTGGAGTAGGGACCGGGATAGTGAAGCTTTCTTT. It translates to CAWSRDRDSEAFF.